These T cell receptor beta chains were read from a single sample in a study of beta chain features in type 1 diabetes. The assay was immunoSEQ multiplex PCR, and TCRdb's table has in-frame clones only and misses some. Altogether 130,000 or so clones are present, around a tenth being singletons, with the ten largest covering less than 0.85%. The sequenced sample consisted of central memory CD4+ T cells from blood. These receptors were taken from a woman between 35 and 50 years old in good health. Each CDR3 is given with its conserved first and last residue.

v_call	j_call	cdr3_aa
TRBV20-1	TRBJ2-1	CSASLSNEQFF
TRBV7-2	TRBJ1-2	CASSLSTGSFYGYTF
TRBV6-5	TRBJ1-5	CASSSGQGVGQPQHF
TRBV7-2	TRBJ1-5	CASSVNEGGNQPQHF
TRBV6-5	TRBJ2-1	CASSPLRPAGDEQFF
TRBV5-4	TRBJ2-7	CASSNDLGRSYEQYF
TRBV5-1	TRBJ1-2	CASSMDRVDYTF
TRBV5-6	TRBJ2-5	CASSPLRGAQETQYF
TRBV7-2	TRBJ2-3	CASSRGLAGSDTQYF
TRBV4-1	TRBJ2-1	CASSQEGRGDEQFF
TRBV6-6	TRBJ2-6	CASRLPTRPILTF
TRBV10-2	TRBJ1-5	CASSESNGQPQHF
TRBV7-8	TRBJ2-2	CASRFGGTGVNTGELFF
TRBV18	TRBJ2-2	CASSPDRENTGELFF
TRBV5-4	TRBJ2-2	CAILRAPNTGELFF
TRBV7-2	TRBJ2-1	CASSLTSAGVDEQFF
TRBV13	TRBJ2-3	CASRTSRGGTDTQYF
TRBV6-5	TRBJ1-1	CASSSRGTEAFF
TRBV7-2	TRBJ2-1	CASSPGLRDNNEQFF
TRBV7-2	TRBJ1-2	CASSWDRAQGYTF
TRBV7-2	TRBJ2-2	CASSLVGGVNTGELFF
TRBV29-1	TRBJ1-6	CSVRQSNNSPLHF
TRBV2	TRBJ2-7	CASCAWTGGREQYF
TRBV10-3	TRBJ2-5	CAISEVWGVEGTQYF
TRBV5-1	TRBJ2-5	CASTTPLTQETQYF
TRBV19	TRBJ2-5	CASSTGTSGGRTQYF
TRBV7-2	TRBJ2-2	CASSSLGGRSAGELFF
TRBV29-1	TRBJ2-3	CSVTSGSIDTQYF
TRBV27	TRBJ2-5	CASSFVGLGRGLPETQYF
TRBV7-9	TRBJ2-5	CASGGGRGTQYF
TRBV25-1	TRBJ1-6	CASSEPRGRSSYNSPLHF
TRBV7-9	TRBJ2-3	CASSLTGGPDTQYF
TRBV5-1	TRBJ2-1	CASSPWGSGGSVEQFF
TRBV7-9	TRBJ2-7	CASSLLSGGNYEQYF
TRBV18	TRBJ2-7	CASSPGRDPYEQYF
TRBV19	TRBJ2-7	CASSTAGYEQYF
TRBV5-8	TRBJ2-2	CASGLANTGELFF
TRBV10-3	TRBJ2-7	CATRQGAYEQYF
TRBV4-3	TRBJ2-2	CASSQVLAGPGTGELFF
TRBV10-3	TRBJ2-2	CAISPGQTGELFF